The sequence of this T cell receptor (beta chain) was determined in a study of memory B cells and T cells in multiple sclerosis. Data came from immunoSEQ multiplex PCR; TCRdb stores just in-frame clones and leaves some out. The sample comprises 46,000 or so clones, over 75% of which are singletons, and roughly 1% rests with the top ten. On this clone: Its antigen remains unidentified.

Trimming took 4 bases from V and 2 from J, leaving 12 bases between them. Germline V gene data show CDR1 as LNHDA and CDR2 as SQIVND (reference sequence). The CDR3 consists of 15 residues. Separate sequencing covered autoproliferating (CFSE-dim) and non-proliferating (CFSE-high) T cells from stimulus-free culture. Replicate wells were pooled after approximately seven days of stimulus-free culture of 40 million to 65 million CFSE-labeled PBMCs. The V gene is TRBV19, the J gene TRBJ1-5; D gene uncertain. This receptor was taken from a human donor with multiple sclerosis. Sequencing input: PBMCs from blood kept in culture. The CDR3 nucleotides are TGTGCCAGTAGTAAATACCTGGGCGGCAATCAGCCCCAGCATTTT. This translates into CASSKYLGGNQPQHF. The complete variable domain, with remaining parts taken from reference TRBV19 and TRBJ1-5, reads DGGITQSPKYLFRKEGQNVTLSCEQNLNHDAMYWYRQDPGQGLRLIYYSQIVNDFQKGDIAEGYSVSREKKESFPLTVTSAQKNPTAFYLCASSKYLGGNQPQHFGDGTRLSIL.